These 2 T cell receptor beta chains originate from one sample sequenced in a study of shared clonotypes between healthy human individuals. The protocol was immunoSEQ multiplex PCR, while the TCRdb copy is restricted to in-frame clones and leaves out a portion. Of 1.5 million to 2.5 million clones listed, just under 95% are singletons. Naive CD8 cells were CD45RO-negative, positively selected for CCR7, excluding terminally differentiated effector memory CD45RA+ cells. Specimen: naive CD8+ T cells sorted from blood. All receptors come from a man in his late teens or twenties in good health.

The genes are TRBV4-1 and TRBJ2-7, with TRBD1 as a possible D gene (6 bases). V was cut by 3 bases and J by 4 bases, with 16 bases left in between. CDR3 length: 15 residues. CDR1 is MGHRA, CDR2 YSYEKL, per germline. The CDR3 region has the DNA TGCGCCAGCAGCCATGAGGACAGACGGGGATACGAGCAGTACTTC. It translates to CASSHEDRRGYEQYF.

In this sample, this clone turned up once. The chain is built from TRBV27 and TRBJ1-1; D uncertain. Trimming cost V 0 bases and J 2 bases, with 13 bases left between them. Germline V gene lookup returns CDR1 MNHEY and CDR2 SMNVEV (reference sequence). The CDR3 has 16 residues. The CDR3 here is CASSLSWEGVNTEAFF. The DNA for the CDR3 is TGTGCCAGCAGTTTATCGTGGGAGGGAGTAAACACTGAAGCTTTCTTT.